These T cell receptor beta chains were read from a single sample in a study of blood T cell repertoires in COVID-19. Sequencing was performed with immunoSEQ multiplex PCR; in TCRdb, only in-frame clones are kept and a portion is missing. The sample includes about 210,000 clones, around 87% of them seen just once. Material: PBMCs or T cells enriched from blood (not recorded which). Every receptor here comes from a man younger than 45 in a cohort exposed to, infected with or recovered from COVID-19 (not recorded which). Both conserved end residues are part of each CDR3. Fields, in order: D gene, clone size, J gene, CDR3 length, V gene, CDR3 DNA, CDR3 protein. The D gene is left open where the match is weak. Clone size is not always given. Where it is, it says once, few, many or a class for expanded clones.

>.|.|TRBJ2-2|17|TRBV28
TGTGCCAGCAGCCCTGCGGGTAGCGGTAAAAACACCGGGGAGCTGTTTTTT
CASSPAGSGKNTGELFF
>.|few|TRBJ2-5|15|TRBV7-8
TGTGCCAGCAGTAAAAAGGACACCCGAGGAGAGACCCAGTACTTC
CASSKKDTRGETQYF
>.|.|TRBJ2-7|14|TRBV28
TGTGCCAGCAGTTTAAGACAGGTCTATTACGAGCAGTACTTC
CASSLRQVYYEQYF
>.|.|TRBJ1-2|16|TRBV18
TGTGCCAGCTCTCTCGACAGGACGGGTGGCCCGTATGGCTACACCTTC
CASSLDRTGGPYGYTF
>.|.|TRBJ2-3|14|TRBV24-1
TGTGCCACCAGTGATTTCCGCGGGACAGATACGCAGTATTTT
CATSDFRGTDTQYF
>.|once|TRBJ2-3|15|TRBV27
TGTGCCAGCAGTTTATTGGAGCGGATAACAGATACGCAGTATTTT
CASSLLERITDTQYF
>.|.|TRBJ1-4|15|TRBV6-5
TGTGCCAGCAGGACCTTGGACTCCCGAGGGGAAAAACTGTTTTTT
CASRTLDSRGEKLFF
>TRBD1|.|TRBJ1-2|16|TRBV19
TGTGCCAGTACTAGAATGACTGCGGGACAGATGAATGGCTACACCTTC
CASTRMTAGQMNGYTF
>.|.|TRBJ1-1|12|TRBV29-1
TGCAGCGTTACAAGCGGAGGGGCTGAAGCTTTCTTT
CSVTSGGAEAFF
>TRBD1|.|TRBJ1-5|14|TRBV7-2
TGTGCCAGCAGCTTACAGGGGGCGAATCAGCCCCAGCATTTT
CASSLQGANQPQHF
>.|.|TRBJ1-1|16|TRBV7-2
TGTGCCAGCAGCTCCGTCGGGGGGGTCTGGAACACTGAAGCTTTCTTT
CASSSVGGVWNTEAFF
>.|.|TRBJ1-4|16|TRBV7-9
TGTGCCAGCAGCTTAGATGGGGGCGCGAGTAATGAAAAACTGTTTTTT
CASSLDGGASNEKLFF
>TRBD2|.|TRBJ2-7|15|TRBV3-1/TRBV3-2
TGTGCCAGCAGCCAACTAGCGGGCCTGACCTACGAGCAGTACTTC
CASSQLAGLTYEQYF
>TRBD2|.|TRBJ2-7|13|TRBV2
TGTGCCTCAGTGCTAGCGGGAGGTTTCGCGCAGTACTTC
CASVLAGGFAQYF
>.|once|TRBJ1-5|16|TRBV4-1
TGCGCCAGCAGCCAACAAGACCCGGGGGACGATCAGCCCCAGCATTTT
CASSQQDPGDDQPQHF
>TRBD1|.|TRBJ1-1|12|TRBV11-2
TGTGCCAGCAGCTCCGGACAGGGGGTGGCTTTCTTT
CASSSGQGVAFF
>.|.|TRBJ2-7|13|TRBV28
TGTGCCAGCAGTTTTGGCCCTTTCTACGAGCAGTACTTC
CASSFGPFYEQYF
>TRBD1|many|TRBJ2-1|16|TRBV7-9
TGTGCCAGCAGCTTTATCGGGACAGGGTCCTACAATGAGCAGTTCTTC
CASSFIGTGSYNEQFF
>TRBD1|.|TRBJ1-2|14|TRBV13
TGTGCCAGCGGAACAGGGGGCGGGATATATGGCTACACCTTC
CASGTGGGIYGYTF
>TRBD2|.|TRBJ2-3|17|TRBV6-2/TRBV6-3
TGTGCCAGCAGCTTAGCGGGAGGCCTCCTATTCACAGATACGCAGTATTTT
CASSLAGGLLFTDTQYF
>TRBD2|.|TRBJ2-7|16|TRBV19
TGTGCCAGTACCCTGAGCTTGACGGGAGGGCCCTACGAGCAGTACTTC
CASTLSLTGGPYEQYF
>.|.|TRBJ1-1|13|TRBV6-5
TGTGCCAGCAGCAAGGGGCTCGGAAATGAAGCTTTCTTT
CASSKGLGNEAFF
>TRBD2|.|TRBJ2-1|15|TRBV28
TGTGCCAGCAGTCCCCTTCTAGCGGGCCACAATGAGCAGTTCTTC
CASSPLLAGHNEQFF
>TRBD1|few|TRBJ1-2|15|TRBV5-4
TGTGCCAGCAGCTTGCGAACAGGGGGTAACTATGGCTACACCTTC
CASSLRTGGNYGYTF
>.|once|TRBJ2-4|14|TRBV11-2
TGTGCCAGCAGCTTATCGGGGGCCAAAAACATTCAGTACTTC
CASSLSGAKNIQYF
>TRBD2|.|TRBJ2-1|15|TRBV6-5
TGTGCCACCAACTCCGGGACTAGCAACTACAATGAGCAGTTCTTC
CATNSGTSNYNEQFF
>.|.|TRBJ2-1|12|TRBV7-9
TGTGCCAGCAGCTCCCTCTCGGAGAGCAGTTTCTTC
CASSSLSESSFF